This T cell receptor beta chain was observed in a study of cytomegalovirus exposure and HLA in healthy donors. In the study overall: Out of about 190 million T cells, an earlier analysis found over 90 million unique TCR beta sequences in total. Findings of the study overall: Further analysis was carried out later, and it showed several of the most significant clusters appearing linked to common viral pathogens. In a later analysis, productive TCRs from donors in an Asian-associated ancestry cluster reportedly carried fewer N-insertions than the cohort mean.

Amplification used 60 Vbeta primers and 13 Jbeta primers. Repertoires were generated with immunoSEQ multiplex PCR, while TCRdb's copy carries only in-frame clones and drops some. The sample holds around 170,000 clones, 70% to 80% seen once. As concerns this clone: Its antigen remains unknown.

This CDR3 is 14 amino acids long. V was clipped by 5 bases and J by 5 bases; unmatched bases: 7. Germline V CDR1 and CDR2: SNHLY, FYNNEI. The TCR sequence derives from a man aged 18 to 30 in good health and CMV-seronegative. This chain connects TRBV2 to TRBJ1-1; 8 nucleotides line up with TRBD1. Sequencing input: PBMCs. CDR3: CASSSGQGRTEAFF. CDR3 in DNA: TGTGCCAGCAGTAGTGGACAGGGTAGGACTGAAGCTTTCTTT.